These 5 T cell receptor beta chains share one sample of origin, sequenced in a study of blood T cell repertoires in COVID-19. Sequencing was performed with immunoSEQ multiplex PCR; in TCRdb, only in-frame clones are kept and a portion is missing. The table shows about 180,000 clones, with roughly 84% occurring only once. The source material was peripheral blood. Receptors were obtained from a human donor in a cohort sampled during active COVID-19.

This chain links TRBV9 with TRBJ1-1; weak D call: TRBD1 (5 bases). Trimming took 4 bases from V and 1 from J, leaving 17 bases between them. This CDR3 has 16 amino acids. CDR1 SGDLS and CDR2 YYNGEE come from the germline V gene. This CDR3 reads CASSPQGQGTNTEAFF. The CDR3 DNA reads TGTGCCAGCAGCCCCCAAGGTCAGGGCACGAACACTGAAGCTTTCTTT.

The chain joins TRBV10-3 to TRBJ2-1, with 10 bases aligning to TRBD2. This CDR3 spans 15 amino acids. J gave up 8 bases and V 10 bases, and 14 bases lay outside the gene matches. Germline CDR1 and CDR2: ENHRY and SYGVKD. The CDR3 loop is CATYPVAGGVDEQFF. CDR3 sequence (DNA): TGTGCCACCTACCCAGTAGCGGGAGGAGTCGATGAGCAGTTCTTC.

This clone has just one count. The chain couples TRBV7-9 to TRBJ2-7; 7 positions match TRBD1. V lost 5 bases to trimming and J lost 3 bases; unmatched junction nucleotides: 7. This CDR3 has 14 amino acids. Germline V gives CDR1 SEHNR, CDR2 FQNEAQ (reference sequence). CDR3 coding DNA: TGTGCCAGCAGCCCACCGGGACAGCACTACGAGCAGTACTTC. Translation: CASSPPGQHYEQYF.

J is TRBJ2-7 and V is TRBV7-2, with 11 bases matching TRBD2. The CDR3 consists of 14 residues. With 3 bases clipped from V and 3 bases from J, the junction kept 1 base outside the gene matches. From germline, CDR1 is SGHTA and CDR2 FQGNSA. The CDR3 loop reads CASSFTSGGYEQYF. The DNA of the CDR3 is TGTGCCAGCAGCTTCACTAGCGGGGGCTACGAGCAGTACTTC.

The chain is built from TRBV13 and TRBJ1-1; 8 nucleotides agree with TRBD1. V shed 5 bases, J shed 5 bases, and the junction held 7 bases outside the gene matches. CDR1 and CDR2 from the germline V gene are PRHDT and FYEKMQ (reference sequence). The CDR3 length is 14 residues. This chain's CDR3 is CASSLRGHGTEAFF. CDR3 DNA sequence: TGTGCCAGCAGCCTCAGGGGGCATGGAACTGAAGCTTTCTTT.